Listed below are T cell receptor beta chains from one sample, sequenced in a study of blood T cells in healthy people across ages. TCRdb re-analysed the 5' RACE reads in MiXCR, keeping a single row per CDR3 protein. The sample holds 910,000 or so distinct CDR3 sequences, roughly 51% seen once. Input material: blood. These receptors came from a woman in her fifties or sixties in good health. Each CDR3 is given with its conserved first and last residue. The D gene is left open where the match is weak. Clone size appears in some rows only: once, few, many, or a class for an expanded clone.

V	size	D	J	DNA	CDR3
TRBV27	NA	NA	TRBJ1-5	TGTGCCAGCAGTTTATCGAGGGTTCAGCCCCAGCATTTT	CASSLSRVQPQHF
TRBV21-1	once	NA	TRBJ2-5	TGTGCCAGCAGCAAATTGGAGACGGGGATCTACAATGAGCAGTACTTC	CASSKLETGIYNEQYF
TRBV20-1	NA	NA	TRBJ2-5	TGCAGTGCTCCCGGGACCCATGGTGGAAAGATCTATGAGCAGTACTTC	CSAPGTHGGKIYEQYF
TRBV20-1	few	TRBD1	TRBJ2-1	TGCAGTGCAATTCCGGGGACAGGGGCCTACAATGAGCAGTTCTTC	CSAIPGTGAYNEQFF
TRBV7-2	NA	NA	TRBJ2-7	TGTGCCAGCAGCTTCGCGGTTGGGGCGGGGTACGAAATCTACGAGCAGTACTTC	CASSFAVGAGYEIYEQYF
TRBV5-1	NA	TRBD2	TRBJ2-1	TGCGCCAGCAGGATGACTAGCGGGAGGGTTAATGAGCAGTTCTTC	CASRMTSGRVNEQFF
TRBV20-1	NA	NA	TRBJ2-5	TGCAGTGCCGACCATCCGGGGAACCAAGAGACCCAGTACTTC	CSADHPGNQETQYF
TRBV4-2	NA	TRBD1	TRBJ2-7	TGTGCCAGCAGCCAACTACCCGGGACAGGGGGTATTAACGAGCAGTACTTC	CASSQLPGTGGINEQYF
TRBV6-2/TRBV6-3	NA	TRBD1	TRBJ2-5	TGTGCCGGCGGACAGGGGGCAAGAGGAGAGACCCAGTACTTC	CAGGQGARGETQYF
TRBV3-1	NA	NA	TRBJ2-5	TGTGCCAGCAGCCAAGCCCTCCCGACGACGCAGTACTTC	CASSQALPTTQYF
TRBV6-5	NA	NA	TRBJ1-3	TGTGCCAGCAGTTACTCGAAAGGAAACACCATATATTTT	CASSYSKGNTIYF
TRBV5-1	NA	NA	TRBJ2-3	TGCGCCAGCAGCTTGGACAGGGCGGTAGATACGCAGTATTTT	CASSLDRAVDTQYF
TRBV7-2	NA	TRBD1	TRBJ2-5	TGTGCCAGCAGCAAAACAGGGGTTGGTGAGACCCAGTACTTC	CASSKTGVGETQYF
TRBV5-1	NA	NA	TRBJ2-3	TGCGCCAGCAAAGCAGCCCCTAGCACAGATACGCAGTATTTT	CASKAAPSTDTQYF
TRBV10-3	NA	NA	TRBJ1-4	TGTGCCATCCGAGGAGAAACTAATGAAAAACTGTTTTTT	CAIRGETNEKLFF
TRBV28	NA	TRBD1	TRBJ1-2	TGTGCCAGCAAACTCGGGGGGACAGGGGGCTTTAACTATGGCTACACCTTC	CASKLGGTGGFNYGYTF
TRBV11-2	NA	NA	TRBJ2-3	TGTGCCAGCAGCTCGTCTAGGCGGGGCCGCACAGATACGCAGTATTTT	CASSSSRRGRTDTQYF
TRBV7-8	NA	NA	TRBJ2-5	TGTGCCAGCAGCCGAATAAAGGGGGGATCTCAAGAGACCCAGTACTTC	CASSRIKGGSQETQYF
TRBV20-1	NA	NA	TRBJ2-7	TGCAGTGCTAGATCCCACAGGGTATACGAGCAGTACTTC	CSARSHRVYEQYF
TRBV10-3	NA	NA	TRBJ2-5	TGTGCCATCAGGGACAGACAAGAGACCCAGTACTTC	CAIRDRQETQYF
TRBV20-1	few	NA	TRBJ2-7	TGCAGTGCTAGCCGTACGGGGTTCCCCTACGAGCAGTACTTC	CSASRTGFPYEQYF
TRBV20-1	NA	TRBD2	TRBJ2-7	TGCAGTGCAGCAGGGACTAGCGCAACCTACGAGCAGTACTTC	CSAAGTSATYEQYF
TRBV12-3/TRBV12-4	NA	TRBD2	TRBJ2-7	TGTGCCAGCAGTTTAAAAAGCGGGAGCTGGGGCGAGCAGTACTTC	CASSLKSGSWGEQYF
TRBV18	NA	NA	TRBJ2-1	TGTGCCAGCTCACCACGCTTACAGGGAAACAATGAGCAGTTCTTC	CASSPRLQGNNEQFF
TRBV27	NA	NA	TRBJ1-4	TGTGCCAGCGGATCATGGCGGGGTGAAAAACTGTTTTTT	CASGSWRGEKLFF
TRBV6-2/TRBV6-3	NA	TRBD1	TRBJ2-6	TGTGCCACCAAAGCTATATGGACAGGTTCTTCTGGGGCCAACGTCCTGACTTTC	CATKAIWTGSSGANVLTF
TRBV27	NA	NA	TRBJ2-7	TGTGCCAGCGCAGGGGGGGTAGACGAGCAGTACTTC	CASAGGVDEQYF
TRBV29-1	NA	NA	TRBJ2-7	TGCAGCGTTCGCCGGGGCGGAAGCTCCTACGAGCAGTACTTC	CSVRRGGSSYEQYF
TRBV7-9	NA	NA	TRBJ2-2	TGTGCCAGCAGCTTAGTAAAGGCAGACACCGGGGAGCTGTTTTTT	CASSLVKADTGELFF
TRBV12-3/TRBV12-4	NA	NA	TRBJ2-2	TGTGCCAGCACCCCGACAGTGTTCACCGGGGAGCTGTTTTTT	CASTPTVFTGELFF
TRBV28	few	NA	TRBJ2-7	TGTGCCATCGGACCGGGGCTTTTTACCGAGCAGTACTTC	CAIGPGLFTEQYF
TRBV29-1	NA	TRBD2	TRBJ2-7	TGCAGCGTTGAAAACGGGGCTAGCGGGACCTCCGAGCAGTACTTC	CSVENGASGTSEQYF
TRBV3-1	few	NA	TRBJ2-3	TGTGCCAGCAGCCTTTACTCCGGGGCGGCTGGAGATACGCAGTATTTT	CASSLYSGAAGDTQYF
TRBV7-9	once	NA	TRBJ2-5	TGTGCCAGCAGCCCCTCAAAAGGCGGCGTTTACCAAGAGACCCAGTACTTC	CASSPSKGGVYQETQYF
TRBV7-2	few	TRBD2	TRBJ2-5	TGTGCCAGCAAGGAGCCGGGAGGTCCGACCCAGTACTTC	CASKEPGGPTQYF
TRBV9	NA	TRBD1	TRBJ1-6	TGTGCCAGCAGCCAACGTGGGACAGGGAATTCACCCCTCCACTTT	CASSQRGTGNSPLHF
TRBV4-1	NA	NA	TRBJ1-2	TGCGCCAGCAGCCAGGGGGTCCAACTTAACTATGGCTACACCTTC	CASSQGVQLNYGYTF
TRBV12-3/TRBV12-4	many	NA	TRBJ1-6	TGTGCCAGCAGCCTACAGGGTCCAAATTCACCCCTCCACTTT	CASSLQGPNSPLHF
TRBV20-1	NA	TRBD1	TRBJ1-4	TGCAGTGCTCCCTCGGGACAGAATGAAAAACTGTTTTTT	CSAPSGQNEKLFF
TRBV4-2	once	TRBD2	TRBJ2-2	TGTGCCAGCAGCCGGAATGGACTAGCGGGAGAACGGGGGGAGCTGTTTTTT	CASSRNGLAGERGELFF
TRBV9	NA	TRBD1	TRBJ2-5	TGTGCCAGCAGCGTTGGGACAGGGTTACAGACCCAGTACTTC	CASSVGTGLQTQYF
TRBV28	many	NA	TRBJ2-5	TGTGCCAGCAGTTTATGGGACGCAAACCAAGAGACCCAGTACTTC	CASSLWDANQETQYF
TRBV6-2/TRBV6-3	few	NA	TRBJ1-1	TGTGCCAGCAGTCCAGGGTTTACTGAAGCTTTCTTT	CASSPGFTEAFF
TRBV28	few	TRBD1	TRBJ2-7	TGTGCCAGCAGTCAGAAGGGGACAGCCCTCTACGAGCAGTACTTC	CASSQKGTALYEQYF
TRBV20-1	NA	NA	TRBJ2-3	TGCAGTGCTCGGTTCAGCACAGATACGCAGTATTTT	CSARFSTDTQYF
TRBV10-3	NA	TRBD2	TRBJ2-3	TGTGCCACCAAGATTGGGACTAGCGCTCACACAGATACGCAGTATTTT	CATKIGTSAHTDTQYF
TRBV20-1	few	TRBD1	TRBJ2-1	TGCAGTGCCCACGGGCAGGGGGATTACAATGAGCAGTTCTTC	CSAHGQGDYNEQFF
TRBV25-1	few	NA	TRBJ1-2	TGTGCCAGCAGCGTGGGGTATGGCTACACCTTC	CASSVGYGYTF
TRBV6-6	NA	TRBD2	TRBJ2-5	TGTGCCAGCAGCCAACTAGCGGGAGAGGTTGGGACCCAGTACTTC	CASSQLAGEVGTQYF
TRBV4-1	few	TRBD1	TRBJ2-5	TGCGCCAGCAGACCAAGCCCGGACAGGGCCCAAAAGACCCAGTACTTC	CASRPSPDRAQKTQYF